These 21 T cell receptor beta chains came from one sample sequenced in a study of cytomegalovirus exposure and HLA in healthy donors. In the PCR, 60 Vbeta and 13 Jbeta primers were used. Data came from immunoSEQ multiplex PCR; TCRdb stores just in-frame clones and leaves some out. The profile shows some 40,000 clones, roughly 82% of them singletons. The sample taken for sequencing was PBMCs. These receptors came from a woman aged 18-29 years in good health and CMV-seropositive.

This clone was observed a few times. Other DNA sequences in this specimen translate into the identical CDR3. This chain connects TRBV4-3 to TRBJ2-3, with 12 positions matching TRBD2. Germline-derived CDR1 and CDR2 are LGHNA and YSLEER. The junction had 2 bases not matched to a gene; V was cut back by 0 bases and J by 4 bases. The CDR3 extends over 16 amino acids. The DNA for the CDR3 is TGCGCCAGCAGCCAAGACCTAGCGGGGGGGCCAGATACGCAGTATTTT. Its protein is CASSQDLAGGPDTQYF.

This CDR3 is CASSQVGWDSESTNEKLFF. The CDR3 DNA reads as TGTGCCAGCAGCCAAGTAGGGTGGGACAGCGAATCAACTAATGAAAAACTGTTTTTT. The chain is built from TRBV14 and TRBJ1-4; 7 positions agree with TRBD1. Germline lookup yields CDR1 SGHDN and CDR2 FVKESK. The CDR3 consists of 19 residues. V lost 1 base to trimming and J lost 0 bases; unmatched junction nucleotides: 11. Full variable domain (rest looked up from reference TRBV14 and TRBJ1-4): EAGVTQFPSHSVIEKGQTVTLRCDPISGHDNLYWYRRVMGKEIKFLLHFVKESKQDESGMPNNRFLAERTGGTYSTLKVQPAELEDSGVYFCASSQVGWDSESTNEKLFFGSGTQLSVL.

The chain is built from TRBV2 and TRBJ2-1, with 8 bases matching TRBD2. From germline, CDR1 is SNHLY and CDR2 FYNNEI. CDR3 size: 13 residues. With 8 bases clipped from V and 7 bases from J, the junction kept 7 bases outside the gene matches. CDR3 sequence: CASSITSGNEQFF. For the CDR3, the DNA is TGTGCCAGCTCGATTACTAGCGGTAATGAGCAGTTCTTC.

The chain is built from TRBV4-2 and TRBJ2-1, with 9 nucleotides matching TRBD2. V was clipped by 0 bases and J by 3 bases; unmatched bases: 9. Germline CDR1 reads LGHNA; CDR2 reads YNFKEQ. The CDR3 loop spans 18 amino acids. CDR3 residues: CASSQDTAGGLLYNEQFF. The CDR3 DNA follows: TGTGCCAGCAGCCAAGATACGGCGGGGGGGCTTCTCTACAATGAGCAGTTCTTC.

The gene calls are TRBV2 and TRBJ2-3, with TRBD1 identical over 9 bases. The germline V gene encodes CDR1 SNHLY and CDR2 FYNNEI. This CDR3 contains 15 residues. With 5 bases clipped from V and 0 bases from J, the junction kept 3 bases outside the gene matches. CDR3 sequence reads: CASSYRGPSTDTQYF. For the CDR3, the DNA is TGTGCCAGCAGTTACAGGGGGCCTAGCACAGATACGCAGTATTTT.

This clone came up a few times. The chain has TRBV6-6 and TRBJ1-4; no firm D call. Germline V gives CDR1 MNHNY, CDR2 SVGAGI (reference sequence). V was trimmed by 6 bases and J by 8 bases, leaving 10 bases between them. The CDR3 loop spans 12 amino acids. This chain's CDR3 is CASSPRREKLFF. CDR3 bases: TGTGCCAGCAGCCCCCGGAGGGAAAAACTGTTTTTT.

The genes are TRBV27 and TRBJ2-1, with 8 bases that match TRBD2. Per the germline V gene, CDR1 is MNHEY and CDR2 is SMNVEV (reference sequence). With V trimmed by 6 bases and J by 5 bases, 3 bases remained unmatched. The CDR3 runs to 13 residues. CDR3 amino acids: CASSWREDNEQFF. The CDR3 nucleotides are TGTGCCAGCAGCTGGCGGGAGGACAATGAGCAGTTCTTC.

The chain joins TRBV27 to TRBJ1-4; the D is unclear. The CDR3 is 17 amino acids. Per the germline V gene, CDR1 is MNHEY and CDR2 is SMNVEV (reference sequence). V was pared by 5 bases and J by 2 bases, with 18 bases between. DNA for the CDR3: TGTGCCAGCAGTCCCCTCCGACAAGCAACCACTAATGAAAAACTGTTTTTT. Its protein is CASSPLRQATTNEKLFF. The entire variable domain, with the rest obtained from reference TRBV27 and TRBJ1-4, is as follows: EAQVTQNPRYLITVTGKKLTVTCSQNMNHEYMSWYRQDPGLGLRQIYYSMNVEVTDKGDVPEGYKVSRKEKRNFPLILESPSPNQTSLYFCASSPLRQATTNEKLFFGSGTQLSVL.

This chain links TRBV11-2 with TRBJ2-7, with 7 bases identical to TRBD1. The CDR3 spans 14 residues. With V trimmed by 4 bases and J by 7 bases, 10 bases remained unmatched. Germline loops: CDR1 SGHAT, CDR2 FQNNGV. CDR3 in amino acids: CASSYGTAAVEQYF. For the CDR3, the DNA is TGTGCCAGCAGCTACGGGACAGCAGCCGTGGAGCAGTACTTC.

In nucleotides, the CDR3 is TGCAGCGTTCGGGCGGGAGGGAACAATGAGCAGTTCTTC. Amino acids: CSVRAGGNNEQFF. J is TRBJ2-1 and V is TRBV29-1, with TRBD2 matching over 9 bases. The CDR3 is 13 amino acids. Germline CDR1 reads SQVTM; CDR2 reads ANQGSEA. Trimming at V came to 5 bases and at J to 5 bases, leaving 4 bases not matched to a gene.

This chain joins TRBV15 and TRBJ2-5, with a weak D call TRBD1 (5 bases). The CDR3 covers 16 residues. CDR1 is LNHNV and CDR2 is YYDKDF in the germline V gene (reference sequence). With 2 bases removed from V and 5 bases from J, the gap between germline ends came to 18 bases. CDR3 sequence: CATSRPTTASRETQYF. In nucleotides, the CDR3 is TGTGCCACCAGCAGACCTACGACAGCCTCCAGGGAGACCCAGTACTTC.

V usage is TRBV7-2 and J usage is TRBJ2-1; TRBD2 aligns across 11 bases. Germline CDR1 is SGHTA and CDR2 is FQGNSA. Trimming removed 5 bases from V and 0 bases from J; junction bases left unmatched: 9. The CDR3 contains 18 residues. The CDR3 is CASSRQGLAGRSYNEQFF. CDR3 sequence (DNA): TGTGCCAGCAGCCGACAAGGACTAGCGGGCCGCTCCTACAATGAGCAGTTCTTC. The variable domain in full, with the rest retrieved from reference TRBV7-2 and TRBJ2-1, is GAGVSQSPSNKVTEKGKDVELRCDPISGHTALYWYRQSLGQGLEFLIYFQGNSAPDKSGLPSDRFSAERTGGSVSTLTIQRTQQEDSAVYLCASSRQGLAGRSYNEQFFGPGTRLTVL.

The V and J genes are TRBV7-9 and TRBJ1-2; D gene ambiguous. The CDR3 has 16 residues. The V end lost 5 bases, the J end lost 2 bases, and 18 bases lay between the germline ends. The germline CDR1 and CDR2 sequences are SEHNR and FQNEAQ (reference sequence). CDR3 in amino acids: CASSPPLGSSNYGYTF. The DNA for the CDR3 is TGTGCCAGCAGCCCACCTCTAGGCTCTTCCAACTATGGCTACACCTTC.

The rearrangement links TRBV5-1 to TRBJ2-1; 7 nucleotides agree with TRBD2. With V trimmed by 1 base and J by 4 bases, 14 bases remained unmatched. The CDR3 contains 18 residues. Germline values: CDR1 SGHRS, CDR2 YFSETQ. Here the CDR3 DNA reads TGCGCCAGCAGCTTGCCCCCAGGGAGGGCGTCGCGTTACAATGAGCAGTTCTTC. This gives the protein CASSLPPGRASRYNEQFF.

The V and J genes are TRBV6-5 and TRBJ1-1; 9 bases are a match to TRBD1. V dropped 5 bases and J dropped 4; count of bases not matched to a gene: 5. This CDR3 contains 14 residues. The germline gives CDR1 MNHEY, CDR2 SVGAGI. Written as DNA, the CDR3 is TGTGCCAGCAGTCCCGGACAGGGGCCCACTGAAGCTTTCTTT. Translation: CASSPGQGPTEAFF.

The V call is TRBV15, the J call TRBJ1-5; D is ambiguous. The CDR3 spans 15 residues. CDR1 and CDR2 (germline): LNHNV, YYDKDF (reference sequence). Trimming shortened V by 0 bases and J by 1 base, and 7 bases separated the two germline ends. CDR3 residues: CATSRDSQSNQPQHF. Written as DNA, the CDR3 is TGTGCCACCAGCAGAGATTCACAGAGCAATCAGCCCCAGCATTTT.

This chain links TRBV27 with TRBJ1-6; 10 bases are shared with TRBD1. This CDR3 is 17 amino acids long. V shed 2 bases and J 10 bases; nucleotides not matched to a gene: 11. Germline lookup yields CDR1 MNHEY and CDR2 SMNVEV (reference sequence). For the CDR3, the DNA is TGTGCCAGCAGTTTAGTGGGACAGGGGCTCTTTTACTCACCCCTCCACTTT. Its translation is CASSLVGQGLFYSPLHF.

The chain recombines TRBV13 with TRBJ2-7; the match to TRBD2 covers 10 bases. CDR1 and CDR2 (germline): PRHDT, FYEKMQ (reference sequence). V lost 3 bases to trimming and J lost 5 bases; unmatched junction nucleotides: 16. CDR3 length: 18 residues. The CDR3 spells CASSFKAGGTSRADEQYF. CDR3 DNA: TGTGCCAGCAGCTTCAAAGCGGGAGGGACCTCCCGGGCTGACGAGCAGTACTTC.

The chain joins TRBV5-4 to TRBJ2-6; TRBD1 matches 8 bases. With V trimmed by 4 bases and J by 2 bases, 8 bases remained unmatched. This CDR3 is 17 amino acids long. From germline, CDR1 is SGHNT and CDR2 YYREEE (reference sequence). CDR3 in DNA: TGTGCCAGCAGCCCCCAGCAGGGGGCAGCTGGGGCCAACGTCCTGACTTTC. Protein sequence: CASSPQQGAAGANVLTF.

V usage is TRBV5-6 and J usage is TRBJ2-1; 10 bases are a match to TRBD2. The CDR3 is 19 residues long. V trimming: 6 bases; J trimming: 8 bases; junction bases outside the gene matches: 23. Germline V gene data show CDR1 as SGHDT and CDR2 as YYEEEE. The CDR3 sequence is CASKKRGGAWTTGGDEQFF. As DNA, the CDR3 is TGTGCCAGCAAGAAGCGGGGGGGCGCTTGGACGACGGGTGGGGATGAGCAGTTCTTC.

V and J are TRBV5-4 and TRBJ1-2; D is unresolved. Germline CDR1 is SGHNT and CDR2 is YYREEE (reference sequence). V shed 3 bases and J shed 8 bases, with 8 bases lying between them. The CDR3 is 11 amino acids. The DNA for the CDR3 is TGTGCCAGCAGCTCACACCAGGGCTACACCTTC. Encoded protein: CASSSHQGYTF.